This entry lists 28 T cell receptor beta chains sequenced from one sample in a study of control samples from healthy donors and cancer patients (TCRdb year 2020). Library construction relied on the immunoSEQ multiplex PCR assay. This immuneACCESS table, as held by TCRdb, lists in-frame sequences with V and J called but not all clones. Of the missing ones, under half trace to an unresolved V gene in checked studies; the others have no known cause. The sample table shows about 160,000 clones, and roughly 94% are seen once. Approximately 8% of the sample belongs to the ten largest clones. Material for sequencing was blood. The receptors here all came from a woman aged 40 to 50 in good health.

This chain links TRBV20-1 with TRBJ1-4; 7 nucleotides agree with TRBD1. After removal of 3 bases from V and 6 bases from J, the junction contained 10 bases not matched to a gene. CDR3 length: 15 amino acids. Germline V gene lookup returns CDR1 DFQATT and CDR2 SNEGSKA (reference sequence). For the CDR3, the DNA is TGCAGTGCTAGTCACGCGACAGGGTCGGATGAAAAACTGTTTTTT. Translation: CSASHATGSDEKLFF.

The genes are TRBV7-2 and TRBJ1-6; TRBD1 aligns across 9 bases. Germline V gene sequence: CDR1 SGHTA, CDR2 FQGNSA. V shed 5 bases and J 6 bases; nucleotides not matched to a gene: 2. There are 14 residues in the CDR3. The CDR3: CASSTGQGNSPLHF. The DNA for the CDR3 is TGTGCCAGCAGCACGGGACAGGGTAATTCACCCCTCCACTTT.

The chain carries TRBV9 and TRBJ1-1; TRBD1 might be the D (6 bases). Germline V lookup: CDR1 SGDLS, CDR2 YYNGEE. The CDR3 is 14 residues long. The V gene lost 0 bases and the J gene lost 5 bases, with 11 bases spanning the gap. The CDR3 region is CASSVVGGWTEAFF. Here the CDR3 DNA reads TGTGCCAGCAGCGTAGTCGGGGGCTGGACTGAAGCTTTCTTT.

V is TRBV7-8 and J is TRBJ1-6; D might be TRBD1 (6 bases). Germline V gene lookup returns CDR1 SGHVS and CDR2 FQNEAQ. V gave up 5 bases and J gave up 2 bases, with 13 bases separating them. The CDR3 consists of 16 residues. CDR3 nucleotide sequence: TGTGCCAGCAGCCCCTACAGGGTTCCCTATAATTCACCCCTCCACTTT. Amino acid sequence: CASSPYRVPYNSPLHF.

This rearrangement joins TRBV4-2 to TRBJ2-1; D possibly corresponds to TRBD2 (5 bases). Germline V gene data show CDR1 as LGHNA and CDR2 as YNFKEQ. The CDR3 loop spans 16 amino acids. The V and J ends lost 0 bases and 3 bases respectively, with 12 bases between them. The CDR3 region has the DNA TGTGCCAGCAGCCAAGATTTAGGGAGTCTCTACAATGAGCAGTTCTTC. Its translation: CASSQDLGSLYNEQFF.

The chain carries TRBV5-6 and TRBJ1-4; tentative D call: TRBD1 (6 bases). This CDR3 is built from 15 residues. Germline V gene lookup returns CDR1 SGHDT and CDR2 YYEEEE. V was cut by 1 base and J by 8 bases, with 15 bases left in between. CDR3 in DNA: TGTGCCAGCAGCTTGAGGCCGGGGGCCGGGGAAAAACTGTTTTTT. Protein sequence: CASSLRPGAGEKLFF.

This chain's CDR3 is CASSLATGIQETQYF. The CDR3 DNA follows: TGCGCCAGCAGCTTGGCCACAGGGATACAAGAGACCCAGTACTTC. The chain is built from TRBV5-1 and TRBJ2-5; TRBD1 might be the D (6 bases). V was cut by 0 bases and J by 2 bases, with 11 bases left in between. CDR3 length: 15 residues. Germline V gene data show CDR1 as SGHRS and CDR2 as YFSETQ.

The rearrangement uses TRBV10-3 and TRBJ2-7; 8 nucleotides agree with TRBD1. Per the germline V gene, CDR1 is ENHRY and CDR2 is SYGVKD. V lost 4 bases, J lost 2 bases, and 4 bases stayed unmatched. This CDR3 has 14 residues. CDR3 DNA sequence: TGTGCCATCAGTGTGGGGACAGGCGCCTACGAGCAGTACTTC. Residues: CAISVGTGAYEQYF.

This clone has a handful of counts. For the CDR3, the DNA is TGTGCCAGTACCCCGACAGGGGGTAGTTTTCAGCCCCAGCATTTT. It is translated as CASTPTGGSFQPQHF. The V and J genes are TRBV19 and TRBJ1-5; 9 nucleotides align to TRBD1. In germline, CDR1 is LNHDA, CDR2 SQIVND (reference sequence). The CDR3 is 15 residues long. The trim removed 7 bases at V and 6 bases at J, leaving 10 bases unmatched.

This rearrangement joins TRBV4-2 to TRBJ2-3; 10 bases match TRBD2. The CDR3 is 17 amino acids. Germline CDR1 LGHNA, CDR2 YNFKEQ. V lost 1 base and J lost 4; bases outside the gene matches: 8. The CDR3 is CASSQAPTSGLADTQYF. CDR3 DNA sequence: TGTGCCAGCAGCCAAGCCCCGACTAGCGGGTTAGCAGATACGCAGTATTTT.

CDR3 amino acids: CASSGTYGAGETQYF. The CDR3 DNA reads as TGTGCCAGCTCCGGGACATACGGGGCCGGAGAGACCCAGTACTTC. The gene calls are TRBV18 and TRBJ2-5; D is possibly TRBD1 (6 bases). Germline V gene lookup returns CDR1 KGHSH and CDR2 LQKENI. There are 15 residues in the CDR3. V was trimmed by 6 bases and J by 4 bases, leaving 18 bases between them.

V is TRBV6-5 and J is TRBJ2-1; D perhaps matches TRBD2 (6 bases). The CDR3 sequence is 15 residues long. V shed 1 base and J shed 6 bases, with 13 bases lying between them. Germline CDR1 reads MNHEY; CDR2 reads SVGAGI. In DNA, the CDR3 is TGTGCCAGCAGTTACTACAACGGGGACTCCAATGAGCAGTTCTTC. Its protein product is CASSYYNGDSNEQFF.

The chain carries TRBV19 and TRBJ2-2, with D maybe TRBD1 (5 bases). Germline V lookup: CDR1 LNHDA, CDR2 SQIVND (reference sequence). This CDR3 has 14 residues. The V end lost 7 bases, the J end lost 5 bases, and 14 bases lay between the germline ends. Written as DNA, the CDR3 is TGTGCCAGTAAGGGGCCGGTGAGGACCGGGGAGCTGTTTTTT. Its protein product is CASKGPVRTGELFF. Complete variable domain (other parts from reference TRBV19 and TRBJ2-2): DGGITQSPKYLFRKEGQNVTLSCEQNLNHDAMYWYRQDPGQGLRLIYYSQIVNDFQKGDIAEGYSVSREKKESFPLTVTSAQKNPTAFYLCASKGPVRTGELFFGEGSRLTVL.

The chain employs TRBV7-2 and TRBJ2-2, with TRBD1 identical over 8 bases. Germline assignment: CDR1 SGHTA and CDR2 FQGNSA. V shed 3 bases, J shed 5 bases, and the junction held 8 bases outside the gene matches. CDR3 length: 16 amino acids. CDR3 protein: CASSLGAGGLTGELFF. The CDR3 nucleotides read TGTGCCAGCAGCTTGGGGGCAGGGGGCTTAACCGGGGAGCTGTTTTTT.

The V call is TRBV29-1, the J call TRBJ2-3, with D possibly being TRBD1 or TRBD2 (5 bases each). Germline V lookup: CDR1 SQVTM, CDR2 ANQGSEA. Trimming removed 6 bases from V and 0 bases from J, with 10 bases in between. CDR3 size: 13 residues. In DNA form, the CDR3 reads TGCAGCGTGAAGGGACGGAGCACAGATACGCAGTATTTT. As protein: CSVKGRSTDTQYF.

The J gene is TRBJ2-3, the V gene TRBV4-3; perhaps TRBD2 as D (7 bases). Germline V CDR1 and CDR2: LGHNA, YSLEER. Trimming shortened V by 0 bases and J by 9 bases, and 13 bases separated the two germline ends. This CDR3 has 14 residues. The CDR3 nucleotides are TGCGCCAGCAGCCAAGACCCGGGGGGCAGGACGCAGTATTTT. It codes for CASSQDPGGRTQYF.

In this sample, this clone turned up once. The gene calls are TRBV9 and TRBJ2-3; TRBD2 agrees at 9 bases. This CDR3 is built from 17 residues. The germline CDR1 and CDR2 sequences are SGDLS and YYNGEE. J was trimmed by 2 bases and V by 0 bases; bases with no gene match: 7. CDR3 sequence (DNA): TGTGCCAGCAGCGTAGGGATAGCGGGAGCCCCCACAGATACGCAGTATTTT. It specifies CASSVGIAGAPTDTQYF. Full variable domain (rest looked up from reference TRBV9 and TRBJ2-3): DSGVTQTPKHLITATGQRVTLRCSPRSGDLSVYWYQQSLDQGLQFLIQYYNGEERAKGNILERFSAQQFPDLHSELNLSSLELGDSALYFCASSVGIAGAPTDTQYFGPGTRLTVL.

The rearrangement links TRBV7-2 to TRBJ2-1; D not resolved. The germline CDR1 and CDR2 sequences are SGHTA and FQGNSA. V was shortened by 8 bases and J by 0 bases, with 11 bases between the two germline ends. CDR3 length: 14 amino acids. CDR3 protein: CASQNLSSYNEQFF. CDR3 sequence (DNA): TGTGCCAGCCAAAATTTGAGCTCCTACAATGAGCAGTTCTTC.

Here the CDR3 reads CATSDSLAGGETQYF. The CDR3 DNA reads TGTGCCACCAGTGATTCCCTAGCGGGGGGTGAGACCCAGTACTTC. The chain couples TRBV24-1 to TRBJ2-5, with 11 bases fitting TRBD2. V was clipped by 2 bases and J by 5 bases; unmatched bases: 3. CDR3 length: 15 residues. Germline V gene sequence: CDR1 KGHDR, CDR2 SFDVKD.

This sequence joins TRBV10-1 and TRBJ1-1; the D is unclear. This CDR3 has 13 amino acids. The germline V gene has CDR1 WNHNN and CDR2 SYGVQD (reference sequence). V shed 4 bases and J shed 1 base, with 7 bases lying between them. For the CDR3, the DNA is TGCGCCAGCAGTGTAGCCGGGAACACTGAAGCTTTCTTT. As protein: CASSVAGNTEAFF.

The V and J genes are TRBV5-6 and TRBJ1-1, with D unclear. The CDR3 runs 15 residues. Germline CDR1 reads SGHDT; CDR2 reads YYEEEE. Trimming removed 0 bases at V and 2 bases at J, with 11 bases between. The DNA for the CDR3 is TGTGCCAGCAGCTTGGATCTCTCCGCAAACACTGAAGCTTTCTTT. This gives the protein CASSLDLSANTEAFF.

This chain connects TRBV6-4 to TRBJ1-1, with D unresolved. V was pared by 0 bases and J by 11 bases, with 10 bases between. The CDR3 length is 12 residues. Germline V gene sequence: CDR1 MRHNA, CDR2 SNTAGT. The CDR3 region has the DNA TGTGCCAGCAGTGACTCGACGGGGAGGGCTTTCTTT. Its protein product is CASSDSTGRAFF.

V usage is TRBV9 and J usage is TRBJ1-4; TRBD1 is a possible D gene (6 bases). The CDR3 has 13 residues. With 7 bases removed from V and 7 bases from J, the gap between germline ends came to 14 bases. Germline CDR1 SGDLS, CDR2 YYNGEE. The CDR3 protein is CASQGGFGEKLFF. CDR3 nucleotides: TGTGCCAGCCAAGGGGGGTTTGGTGAAAAACTGTTTTTT. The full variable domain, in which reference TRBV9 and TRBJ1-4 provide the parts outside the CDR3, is DSGVTQTPKHLITATGQRVTLRCSPRSGDLSVYWYQQSLDQGLQFLIQYYNGEERAKGNILERFSAQQFPDLHSELNLSSLELGDSALYFCASQGGFGEKLFFGSGTQLSVL.

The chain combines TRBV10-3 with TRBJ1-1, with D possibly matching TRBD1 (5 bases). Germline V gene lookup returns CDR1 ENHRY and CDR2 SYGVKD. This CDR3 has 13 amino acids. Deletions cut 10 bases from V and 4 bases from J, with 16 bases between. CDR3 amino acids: CATNPGGPTEAFF. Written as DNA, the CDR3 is TGTGCCACGAACCCGGGGGGTCCCACTGAAGCTTTCTTT.

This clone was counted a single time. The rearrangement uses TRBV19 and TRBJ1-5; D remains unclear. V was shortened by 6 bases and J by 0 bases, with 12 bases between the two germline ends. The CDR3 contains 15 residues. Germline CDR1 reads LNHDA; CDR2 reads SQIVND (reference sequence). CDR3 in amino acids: CASSVTAVSNQPQHF. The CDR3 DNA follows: TGTGCCAGTAGCGTAACCGCGGTTAGCAATCAGCCCCAGCATTTT.

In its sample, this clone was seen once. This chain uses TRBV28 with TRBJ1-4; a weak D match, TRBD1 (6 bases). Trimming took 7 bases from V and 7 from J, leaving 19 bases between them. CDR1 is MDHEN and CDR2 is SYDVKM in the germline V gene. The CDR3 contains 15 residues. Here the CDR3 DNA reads TGTGCCAGCACCACCCGGGGGGCGGGATTTGAAAAACTGTTTTTT. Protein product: CASTTRGAGFEKLFF.

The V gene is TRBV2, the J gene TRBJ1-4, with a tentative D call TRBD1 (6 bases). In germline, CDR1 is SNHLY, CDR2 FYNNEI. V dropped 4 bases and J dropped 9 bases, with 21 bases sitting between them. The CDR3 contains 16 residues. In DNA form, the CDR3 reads TGTGCCAGCAGTGTCCAGGGGACGGGTCTTCGGCAAAAACTGTTTTTT. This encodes CASSVQGTGLRQKLFF.

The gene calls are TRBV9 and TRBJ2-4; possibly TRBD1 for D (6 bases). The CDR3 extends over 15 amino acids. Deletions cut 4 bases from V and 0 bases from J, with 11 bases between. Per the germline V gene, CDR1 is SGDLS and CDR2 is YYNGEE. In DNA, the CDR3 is TGTGCCAGCAGCCCCAAACAGGGAGCCAAAAACATTCAGTACTTC. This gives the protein CASSPKQGAKNIQYF.